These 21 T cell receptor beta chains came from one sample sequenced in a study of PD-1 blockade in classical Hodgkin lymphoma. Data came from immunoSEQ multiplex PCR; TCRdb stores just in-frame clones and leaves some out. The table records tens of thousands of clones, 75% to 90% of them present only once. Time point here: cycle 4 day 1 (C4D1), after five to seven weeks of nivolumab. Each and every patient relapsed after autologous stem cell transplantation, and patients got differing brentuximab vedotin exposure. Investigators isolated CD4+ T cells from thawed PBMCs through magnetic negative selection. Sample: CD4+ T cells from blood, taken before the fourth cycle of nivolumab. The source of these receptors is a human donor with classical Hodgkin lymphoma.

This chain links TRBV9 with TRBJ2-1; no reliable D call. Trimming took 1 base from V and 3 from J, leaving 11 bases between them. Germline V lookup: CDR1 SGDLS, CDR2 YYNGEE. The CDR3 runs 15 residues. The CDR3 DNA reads TGTGCCAGCAGCGTACGGTCTGACGTCTACAATGAGCAGTTCTTC. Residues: CASSVRSDVYNEQFF. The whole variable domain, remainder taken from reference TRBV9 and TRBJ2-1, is DSGVTQTPKHLITATGQRVTLRCSPRSGDLSVYWYQQSLDQGLQFLIQYYNGEERAKGNILERFSAQQFPDLHSELNLSSLELGDSALYFCASSVRSDVYNEQFFGPGTRLTVL.

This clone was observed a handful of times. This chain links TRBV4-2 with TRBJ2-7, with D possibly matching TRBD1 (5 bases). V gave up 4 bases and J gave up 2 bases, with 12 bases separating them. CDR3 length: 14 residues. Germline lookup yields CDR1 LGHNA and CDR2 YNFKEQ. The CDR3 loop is CASSPDSPAYEQYF. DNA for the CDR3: TGTGCCAGCAGCCCTGACAGTCCGGCCTACGAGCAGTACTTC.

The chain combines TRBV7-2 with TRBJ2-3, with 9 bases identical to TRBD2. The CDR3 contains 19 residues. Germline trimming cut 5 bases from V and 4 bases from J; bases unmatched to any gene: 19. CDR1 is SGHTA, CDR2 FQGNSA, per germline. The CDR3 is CASSRNSGSLREAADTQYF. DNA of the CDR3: TGTGCCAGCAGCCGAAATAGCGGGAGTCTAAGGGAGGCTGCAGATACGCAGTATTTT. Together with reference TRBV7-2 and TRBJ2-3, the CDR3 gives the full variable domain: GAGVSQSPSNKVTEKGKDVELRCDPISGHTALYWYRQSLGQGLEFLIYFQGNSAPDKSGLPSDRFSAERTGGSVSTLTIQRTQQEDSAVYLCASSRNSGSLREAADTQYFGPGTRLTVL.

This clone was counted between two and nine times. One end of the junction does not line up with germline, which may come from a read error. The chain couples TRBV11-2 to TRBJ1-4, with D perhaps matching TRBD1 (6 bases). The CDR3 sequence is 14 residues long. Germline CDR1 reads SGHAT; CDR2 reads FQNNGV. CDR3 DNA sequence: TGTGCCAGCAGCGTAGACAGGATTAATGAAAGACTGTTTTTT. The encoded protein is CASSVDRINERLFF.

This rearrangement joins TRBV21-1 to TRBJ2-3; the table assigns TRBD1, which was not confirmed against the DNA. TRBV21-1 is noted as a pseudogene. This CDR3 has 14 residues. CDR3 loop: CASSKWPLADTQYF. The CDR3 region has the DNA TGTGCCAGCAGCAAATGGCCCCTGGCAGATACGCAGTATTTT.

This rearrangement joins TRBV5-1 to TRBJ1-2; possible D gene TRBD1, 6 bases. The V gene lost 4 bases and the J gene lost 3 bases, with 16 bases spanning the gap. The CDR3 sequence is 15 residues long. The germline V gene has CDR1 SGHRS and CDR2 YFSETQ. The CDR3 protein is CASSLGHEKDYGYTF. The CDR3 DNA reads TGCGCCAGCAGCCTGGGACATGAGAAAGACTATGGCTACACCTTC.

The DNA of the CDR3 is TGTGCCAGCAGTGTGGAGGACACTGAAGCTTTCTTT. Translating it yields CASSVEDTEAFF. This chain joins TRBV2 and TRBJ1-1; D uncertain. The CDR3 is 12 amino acids. Deletions cut 4 bases from V and 3 bases from J, with 6 bases between. In germline, CDR1 is SNHLY, CDR2 FYNNEI. Looking up the rest from reference TRBV2 and TRBJ1-1 gives the full variable domain: EPEVTQTPSHQVTQMGQEVILRCVPISNHLYFYWYRQILGQKVEFLVSFYNNEISEKSEIFDDQFSVERPDGSNFTLKIRSTKLEDSAMYFCASSVEDTEAFFGQGTRLTVV.

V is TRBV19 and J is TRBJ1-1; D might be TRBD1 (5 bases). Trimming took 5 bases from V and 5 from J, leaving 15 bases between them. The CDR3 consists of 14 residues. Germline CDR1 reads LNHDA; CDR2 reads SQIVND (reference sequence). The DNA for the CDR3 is TGTGCCAGTAGTCTCAGGGCGGGCGGGACTGAAGCTTTCTTT. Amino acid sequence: CASSLRAGGTEAFF.

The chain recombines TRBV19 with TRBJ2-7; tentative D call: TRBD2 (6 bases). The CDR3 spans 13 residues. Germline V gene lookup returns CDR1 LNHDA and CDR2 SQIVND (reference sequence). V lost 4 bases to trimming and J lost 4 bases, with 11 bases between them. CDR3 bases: TGTGCCAGTAGTAGTAGCGGTGGATACGAGCAGTACTTC. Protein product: CASSSSGGYEQYF.

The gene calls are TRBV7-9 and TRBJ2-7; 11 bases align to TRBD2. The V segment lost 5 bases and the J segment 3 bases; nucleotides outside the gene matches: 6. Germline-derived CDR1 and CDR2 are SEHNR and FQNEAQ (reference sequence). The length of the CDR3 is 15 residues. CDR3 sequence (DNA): TGTGCCAGCAGCCCACCGGGACTAGCGGTCTACGAGCAGTACTTC. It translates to CASSPPGLAVYEQYF.

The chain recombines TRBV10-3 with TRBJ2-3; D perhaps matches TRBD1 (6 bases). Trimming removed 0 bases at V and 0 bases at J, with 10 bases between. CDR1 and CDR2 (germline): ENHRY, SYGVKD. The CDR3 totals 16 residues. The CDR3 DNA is TGTGCCATCAGTGAGTCGGACAGCCCCAGCACAGATACGCAGTATTTT. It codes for CAISESDSPSTDTQYF.

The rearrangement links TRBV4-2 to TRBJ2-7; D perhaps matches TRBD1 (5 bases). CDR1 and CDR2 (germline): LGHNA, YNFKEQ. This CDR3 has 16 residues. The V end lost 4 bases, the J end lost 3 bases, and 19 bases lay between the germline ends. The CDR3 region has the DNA TGTGCCAGCAGCCCTAGACAGTTAACTGGACGCTACGAGCAGTACTTC. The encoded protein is CASSPRQLTGRYEQYF.

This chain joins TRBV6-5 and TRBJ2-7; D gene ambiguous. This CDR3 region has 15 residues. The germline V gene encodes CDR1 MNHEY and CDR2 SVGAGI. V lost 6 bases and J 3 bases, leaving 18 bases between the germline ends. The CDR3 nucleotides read TGTGCCAGCAGCCTAGGACGGCACCAAAACTACGAGCAGTACTTC. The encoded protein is CASSLGRHQNYEQYF.

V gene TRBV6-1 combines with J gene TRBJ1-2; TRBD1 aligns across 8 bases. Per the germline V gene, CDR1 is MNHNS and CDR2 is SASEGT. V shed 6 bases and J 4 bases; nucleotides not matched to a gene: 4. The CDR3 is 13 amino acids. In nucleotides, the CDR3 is TGTGCCAGCAGGGACAGGGTCGGCTATGGCTACACCTTC. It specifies CASRDRVGYGYTF.

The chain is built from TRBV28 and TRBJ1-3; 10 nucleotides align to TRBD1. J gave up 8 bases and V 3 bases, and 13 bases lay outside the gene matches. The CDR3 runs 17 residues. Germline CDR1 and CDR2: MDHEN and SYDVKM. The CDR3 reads CASSFFAPGQGRDTIYF. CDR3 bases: TGTGCCAGCAGTTTTTTTGCCCCGGGACAGGGGCGAGACACCATATATTTT.

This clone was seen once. The CDR3 region is CASSAGTGETQYF. The CDR3 bases are TGTGCCAGCAGTGCAGGGACGGGGGAGACCCAGTACTTC. This chain links TRBV2 with TRBJ2-5; TRBD1 or TRBD2 may be the D gene (5 bases each). Germline V CDR1 and CDR2: SNHLY, FYNNEI. The CDR3 runs 13 residues. V shed 4 bases and J shed 5 bases, with 11 bases lying between them.

The CDR3 DNA reads TGTGCCAGCAGTTTATCCCTGCGACAGGCCAGTAGCAATGGCTACACCTTC. Protein product: CASSLSLRQASSNGYTF. This chain uses TRBV27 with TRBJ1-2; D may be TRBD1 (6 bases). CDR3 length equals 17 residues. CDR1 is MNHEY and CDR2 is SMNVEV in the germline V gene (reference sequence). V lost 0 bases and J lost 6, with 20 bases in between.

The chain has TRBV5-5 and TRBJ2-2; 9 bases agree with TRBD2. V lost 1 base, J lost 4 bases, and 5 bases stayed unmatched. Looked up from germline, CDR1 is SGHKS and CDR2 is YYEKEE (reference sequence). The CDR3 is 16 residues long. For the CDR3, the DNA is TGTGCCAGCAGCTTGACGTCTAGCGGGACCACCGGGGAGCTGTTTTTT. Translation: CASSLTSSGTTGELFF.

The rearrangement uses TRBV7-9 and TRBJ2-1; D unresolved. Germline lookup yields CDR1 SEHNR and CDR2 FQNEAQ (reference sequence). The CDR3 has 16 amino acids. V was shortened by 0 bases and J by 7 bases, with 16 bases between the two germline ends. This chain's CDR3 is CASSLALGWSSNEQFF. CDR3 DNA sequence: TGTGCCAGCAGCTTAGCCCTCGGGTGGTCCTCGAATGAGCAGTTCTTC. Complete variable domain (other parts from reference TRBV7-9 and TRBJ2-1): DTGVSQNPRHKITKRGQNVTFRCDPISEHNRLYWYRQTLGQGPEFLTYFQNEAQLEKSRLLSDRFSAERPKGSFSTLEIQRTEQGDSAMYLCASSLALGWSSNEQFFGPGTRLTVL.

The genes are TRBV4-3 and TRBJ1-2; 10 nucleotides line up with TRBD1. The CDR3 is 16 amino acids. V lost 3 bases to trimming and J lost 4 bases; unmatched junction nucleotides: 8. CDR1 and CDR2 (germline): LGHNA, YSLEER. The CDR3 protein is CASSQVLGTGAYGYTF. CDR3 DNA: TGCGCCAGCAGCCAGGTTCTCGGGACAGGGGCCTATGGCTACACCTTC.

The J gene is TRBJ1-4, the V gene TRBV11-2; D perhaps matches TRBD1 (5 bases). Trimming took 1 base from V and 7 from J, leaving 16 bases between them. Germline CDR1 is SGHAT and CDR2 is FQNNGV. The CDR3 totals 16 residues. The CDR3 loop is CASSLVFRRGGEKLFF. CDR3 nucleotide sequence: TGTGCCAGCAGCTTAGTGTTTAGGAGGGGCGGTGAAAAACTGTTTTTT.